These T cell receptor beta chains were read from a single sample in a study of blood T cell repertoires in COVID-19. Produced via immunoSEQ multiplex PCR; TCRdb's table is partial and in-frame only. The table includes roughly 58,000 clones, about 75% detected once. Material: PBMCs or T cells enriched from blood (not recorded which). These receptors were collected from a woman in her sixties or seventies who had been exposed to COVID-19. Each CDR3 is given without its conserved first and last residue.

v_gene: TRBV7-3
len: 12
j_gene: TRBJ2-1
CDR3aa: ASSLAGARNEQF

v_gene: TRBV29-1
len: 10
j_gene: TRBJ1-1
CDR3aa: SVEEQSFEAF

v_gene: TRBV11-2
len: 14
j_gene: TRBJ1-6
CDR3aa: ASSLDFGTANSPLH

v_gene: TRBV4-3
len: 13
j_gene: TRBJ2-1
CDR3aa: ASSQELADYNEQF

v_gene: TRBV2
len: 13
j_gene: TRBJ2-1
CDR3aa: ASSQDRGTYNEQF

v_gene: TRBV7-2
len: 14
j_gene: TRBJ2-6
CDR3aa: ASSFTGSSGANVLT

v_gene: TRBV6-5
len: 10
j_gene: TRBJ1-1
CDR3aa: ASRSPRGEAF

v_gene: TRBV12-3/TRBV12-4
len: 11
j_gene: TRBJ2-2
CDR3aa: ASREGMTGELF

v_gene: TRBV30
len: 11
j_gene: TRBJ2-7
CDR3aa: AWIQGGGHEQY

v_gene: TRBV2
len: 13
j_gene: TRBJ2-5
CDR3aa: ASIEQGPGKETQY

v_gene: TRBV11-2
len: 10
j_gene: TRBJ2-2
CDR3aa: ASSPYTGELF

v_gene: TRBV3-1/TRBV3-2
len: 11
j_gene: TRBJ2-3
CDR3aa: ASSQERGPTQY

v_gene: TRBV19
len: 11
j_gene: TRBJ2-1
CDR3aa: ASSMVLRDEQF

v_gene: TRBV5-1
len: 14
j_gene: TRBJ2-5
CDR3aa: ASSFSGGNLRETQY

v_gene: TRBV27
len: 12
j_gene: TRBJ1-1
CDR3aa: ASRAGGMNTEAF

v_gene: TRBV6-2/TRBV6-3
len: 13
j_gene: TRBJ1-3
CDR3aa: ASSSRQRSGNTIY

v_gene: TRBV5-1
len: 15
j_gene: TRBJ1-2
CDR3aa: ASSSGPDRASIYGYT

v_gene: TRBV19
len: 15
j_gene: TRBJ2-1
CDR3aa: ASRTWAGANLYNEQF

v_gene: TRBV6-5
len: 12
j_gene: TRBJ2-7
CDR3aa: ASTQGSRDYEQY

v_gene: TRBV29-1
len: 9
j_gene: TRBJ2-7
CDR3aa: SVAQDHEQY

v_gene: TRBV27
len: 11
j_gene: TRBJ1-1
CDR3aa: ASRSGGYTEAF

v_gene: TRBV7-3
len: 10
j_gene: TRBJ2-2
CDR3aa: ASSRDTGELF

v_gene: TRBV3-1/TRBV3-2
len: 11
j_gene: TRBJ1-4
CDR3aa: ASSQHGAEKLF

v_gene: TRBV15
len: 14
j_gene: TRBJ1-2
CDR3aa: ATSRLSSEDRSGYT

v_gene: TRBV5-1
len: 13
j_gene: TRBJ2-3
CDR3aa: ASSLAGGPTDTQY

v_gene: TRBV7-2
len: 11
j_gene: TRBJ2-1
CDR3aa: ASSLVRGNEQF

v_gene: TRBV10-3
len: 13
j_gene: TRBJ1-1
CDR3aa: AIRRDRGGNTEAF

v_gene: TRBV7-9
len: 12
j_gene: TRBJ2-5
CDR3aa: ASSQILEQETQY

v_gene: TRBV7-9
len: 11
j_gene: TRBJ1-2
CDR3aa: ASSQTGTVGYT

v_gene: TRBV7-8
len: 15
j_gene: TRBJ1-6
CDR3aa: ASSPHWGPNYNSPLH

v_gene: TRBV9
len: 12
j_gene: TRBJ1-2
CDR3aa: ASTMGQGNYGYT

v_gene: TRBV18
len: 15
j_gene: TRBJ2-3
CDR3aa: ASSPPFAGRGADTQY

v_gene: TRBV9
len: 13
j_gene: TRBJ2-2
CDR3aa: ASSESLANTGELF

v_gene: TRBV6-4
len: 11
j_gene: TRBJ1-1
CDR3aa: ASSLQEHTEAF

v_gene: TRBV9
len: 12
j_gene: TRBJ2-2
CDR3aa: ASSAAFYTGELF